A selection of T cell receptor beta chains follows, all from one sample in a study of T cell repertoires in cytomegalovirus infection. TCRdb independently ran MiXCR on the reads; one entry per CDR3 protein. The table has about 890,000 distinct CDR3 sequences, roughly 30% seen once. Antigen specificity for these receptors is unknown. The input for sequencing was cultured CD8+ T cells from PBMCs, taken from culture after CMV antigen stimulation. The receptors derive from a human donor in good health (CMV status not recorded). Some clones in this sample may be carry-over from other donors' samples. Each CDR3 is given with its conserved first and last residue. The D gene is left open where the match is weak. Expanded clones are given a class, and other clones once, few, many or no size at all.

V gene	CDR3 length	D gene	J gene	clone size	CDR3 DNA	CDR3 protein
TRBV7-8	17	TRBD1	TRBJ1-1	few	TGTGCCAGCAGCGGGAGCGCAGGGGGCGCGTTTCGAACTGAAGCTTTCTTT	CASSGSAGGAFRTEAFF
TRBV12-3/TRBV12-4	12	-	TRBJ2-1	-	TGTGCCAGCAGCCCCCTCAGGACAGAGCAGTTCTTC	CASSPLRTEQFF
TRBV7-8	16	-	TRBJ2-2	-	TGTGCCAGCAGCTTTGATACAGGGCCCAATACCGGGGAGCTGATTTTT	CASSFDTGPNTGELIF
TRBV19	17	-	TRBJ1-6	-	TGTGCCAGTAGTATCATCGAGATGAACCTAAAGCATTCACCCCTCCACTTT	CASSIIEMNLKHSPLHF
TRBV6-2/TRBV6-3	15	-	TRBJ1-1	-	TGTGCCAGCAGTTACCCTGTATCAGGACACCGAGGGGCTTTCTTT	CASSYPVSGHRGAFF
TRBV5-4	14	-	TRBJ2-7	few	TGTGCCAGCAGCCCCAGAGAGGCAACTTACGAGCAGTACTTC	CASSPREATYEQYF
TRBV2	12	-	TRBJ2-1	few	TGTGCCAGCAGCGGGGGAAGGTTTGAGCAGTTCTTC	CASSGGRFEQFF
TRBV4-1	12	-	TRBJ2-1	-	TGCGCCAGCAGCCAGGGGTCGTACGAGCAGTTCTTC	CASSQGSYEQFF
TRBV5-4	15	-	TRBJ2-3	few	TGTGCCAGCAGCTTGGGGTGGGGGAGCGCAGATACGCAGTATTTT	CASSLGWGSADTQYF
TRBV7-8	17	TRBD2	TRBJ2-3	-	TGTGCCAGCAGCCGACCAAGAGCGGGGGGGAACACAGATACGCAGTATTTT	CASSRPRAGGNTDTQYF
TRBV6-6	15	-	TRBJ1-1	-	TGTGCCAGCAGCTTCCAGGGAGTTGCGAACACTGAAGCTTTCTTT	CASSFQGVANTEAFF
TRBV12-3/TRBV12-4	15	-	TRBJ1-4	few	TGTGCCAGCAGTGGGGCGGGGGGCGGCGGGGAAAAACTGTTTTTT	CASSGAGGGGEKLFF
TRBV7-4	13	-	TRBJ2-7	few	TGTGCCAGCAGCTTGGGCGGGGAAACCGAGCAGTACTTC	CASSLGGETEQYF
TRBV27	17	TRBD2	TRBJ2-7	few	TGTGCCAGCAGTTTAGCTTCACCGGGACTAGCGGGCTACGAGCAGTACTTC	CASSLASPGLAGYEQYF
TRBV2	14	-	TRBJ1-3	-	TGTGCCACCTATACAGGATCCTCTGGAAACACCATATATTTT	CATYTGSSGNTIYF
TRBV6-5	13	-	TRBJ2-3	few	TGTGCCAGCAGTTACAATCTTCAGGATACGCAGTATTTT	CASSYNLQDTQYF
TRBV7-2	19	TRBD1	TRBJ2-6	many	TGTGCCAGCAGCTTAGGCTATGGACAGGGTCCCTCTGGGGCCAACGTCCTGACTTTC	CASSLGYGQGPSGANVLTF
TRBV7-9	16	-	TRBJ1-1	-	TGTGCCAGCAGCTTAGTCTCCCTTAAAAAAGGACCTGAAGCTTTCTTT	CASSLVSLKKGPEAFF
TRBV7-9	12	TRBD1	TRBJ1-2	few	TGTGCCAGCAGCTTTCAGGGGGCTGGCTACACCTTC	CASSFQGAGYTF
TRBV7-3	15	-	TRBJ1-1	-	TGTGCCAGCAGCTTAAGAAAGGGCGAAAGCACTGAAGCTTTCTTT	CASSLRKGESTEAFF
TRBV15	11	-	TRBJ1-1	once	TGTGCCACCAGCAGAGGGGAGGCGGCTTTCTTT	CATSRGEAAFF
TRBV7-9	16	TRBD1	TRBJ1-1	many	TGTGCCAGCAGCTTAGTGGGGACAGGGAAGAACACTGAAGCTTTCTTT	CASSLVGTGKNTEAFF
TRBV27	16	TRBD2	TRBJ2-1	-	TGTGCCAGCAGTCCATTAGCGGGGGGGCCGAGTAATGAGCAGTTCTTC	CASSPLAGGPSNEQFF
TRBV12-3/TRBV12-4	12	-	TRBJ1-2	few	TGTGCCAGCAGTCTCCGGACATACGGCTACACCTTC	CASSLRTYGYTF
TRBV7-2	14	-	TRBJ1-5	many	TGTGCCAGCAGCTTAGCGGTCGGAAATCAGCCCCAGCATTTT	CASSLAVGNQPQHF
TRBV7-9	15	TRBD1	TRBJ1-1	-	TGTGCCAGCAGCCTCCTCGGGACAGGGGAGACTGAAGCTTTCTTT	CASSLLGTGETEAFF
TRBV7-9	12	-	TRBJ2-5	-	TGTGCCAGCAACCAGGGGCGGGAGACCCAGTACTTC	CASNQGRETQYF
TRBV27	14	-	TRBJ2-7	few	TGTGCCAGCAGTTTAGGGGGGAACCCCTACGAGCAGTACTTC	CASSLGGNPYEQYF
TRBV10-1	14	-	TRBJ2-7	few	TGCGCCAGCAGACAAACAGGGTCCGCCTACGAGCAGTACTTC	CASRQTGSAYEQYF
TRBV7-9	16	-	TRBJ2-1	-	TGTGCCAGCAGCGGGTGGACTGGGCGGCTTTACAATGAGCAGTTCTTC	CASSGWTGRLYNEQFF
TRBV6-2/TRBV6-3	19	TRBD2	TRBJ2-1	few	TGTGCCAGCAGTTACTCCGGGTGGAGCGGGGAAACAATCTACAATGAGCAGTTCTTC	CASSYSGWSGETIYNEQFF
TRBV6-5	17	TRBD1	TRBJ2-3	-	TGTGCCAGCAGCCTGGCGACAGGGGTCCTTAGCACAGATACGCAGTATTTT	CASSLATGVLSTDTQYF
TRBV7-9	14	-	TRBJ2-5	few	TGTGCCAGCAGCCCGCCGGGTAGCGGAGAGACCCAGTACTTC	CASSPPGSGETQYF
TRBV7-6	14	-	TRBJ2-5	few	TGTGCCAGCAGCCCCACGGGGGCTATGGAGACCCAGTACTTC	CASSPTGAMETQYF
TRBV7-8	15	-	TRBJ1-2	many	TGTGCCAGCAGCGGCCGCCCGGGGGGGATCTATGGCTACACCTTC	CASSGRPGGIYGYTF
TRBV7-8	15	-	TRBJ1-6	-	TGTGCCAGCAGCGTACGGGACGTCGGGATATCACCCCTCCACTTT	CASSVRDVGISPLHF
TRBV12-3/TRBV12-4	15	-	TRBJ2-1	-	TGTGCCAGCAGTTCGCCTAGCGAACCGGCCAATGAGCAGTTCTTC	CASSSPSEPANEQFF
TRBV5-4	17	TRBD1	TRBJ1-2	few	TGTGCCAGCAGCTTGCCCGAACAGGGGAGGGTAAACTATGGCTACACCTTC	CASSLPEQGRVNYGYTF
TRBV10-3	16	-	TRBJ1-2	-	TGTGCCATCAGTGGCCGCGCCCAGGGGCCTAACTATGGCTACACCTTC	CAISGRAQGPNYGYTF
TRBV4-1	15	-	TRBJ1-3	few	TGCGCCAGCAGCCAAGTATATGGCTCTGGAAACACCATATATTTT	CASSQVYGSGNTIYF
TRBV12-3/TRBV12-4	15	TRBD1	TRBJ2-1	few	TGTGCCAGCAGACCGACAGGGGTAAAGGGTAATGAGCAGTTCTTC	CASRPTGVKGNEQFF
TRBV6-1	17	TRBD2	TRBJ2-3	-	TGTGCCAGCAGTCACCGTGTTAGCGGGGGGGCGAAAGATACGCAGTATTTT	CASSHRVSGGAKDTQYF
TRBV6-6	12	-	TRBJ2-7	few	TGTGCCAGCAGTTCCTGGGGACCGCCTCAGGACTTC	CASSSWGPPQDF
TRBV15	15	-	TRBJ1-3	-	TGTGCCACCAGGCTTAGCTCCCCTCCTGGAAACACCATATATTTT	CATRLSSPPGNTIYF
TRBV6-5	16	-	TRBJ2-2	-	TGTGCCAGCAGTTTCACGCCAGGGTTGGACACCGGGGAGCTGTTTTTT	CASSFTPGLDTGELFF
TRBV7-9	18	TRBD1	TRBJ2-1	-	TGTGCCAGCAGCGGGGACAGGGGGCCGATTAGCTCCTACAATGAGCAGTTCTTC	CASSGDRGPISSYNEQFF
TRBV6-1	17	TRBD1	TRBJ1-2	few	TGTGCCAGCAGTCCCAGTCGGGGAGAGGGACAGGGTTATGGCTACACCTTC	CASSPSRGEGQGYGYTF
TRBV6-1	17	-	TRBJ2-4	few	TGTGCCAGCAGTGAGGTCGATTCAAGGGGACCCAAAAACATTCAGTACTTC	CASSEVDSRGPKNIQYF
TRBV29-1	19	TRBD1	TRBJ2-1	-	TGCAGCGTCGCACCTCCGACCCGGGGGGGGACAGGGGCGGGCAATGAGCAGTTCTTC	CSVAPPTRGGTGAGNEQFF
TRBV19	15	-	TRBJ2-1	-	TGTGCCAGTAGTATAGGCCCGGGCTTGGCCAATGAGCAGTTCTTC	CASSIGPGLANEQFF
TRBV19	20	TRBD2	TRBJ2-2	-	TGTGCCAGTAGTTTTGGTGGTGCAGCGGGGGGGACCCCGGGCACCGGGGAGCTGTTTTTT	CASSFGGAAGGTPGTGELFF
TRBV7-8	16	TRBD1	TRBJ2-5	few	TGTGCCAGCAGCTCTAGGACAGGGACCTTCCAAGAGACCCAGTACTTC	CASSSRTGTFQETQYF
TRBV3-1	15	-	TRBJ1-2	-	TGTGCCAGCAGCCAAGATTTGGTACAGAACTATGGCTACACCTTC	CASSQDLVQNYGYTF
TRBV27	16	TRBD1	TRBJ1-5	-	TGTGCCAGCAGTTTATCAGGACAGGGGGCTAGCCAGCCCCAGCATTTT	CASSLSGQGASQPQHF
TRBV20-1	13	-	TRBJ2-2	few	TGCAGTGCTAGAGATGTGGGGCGCGGGGAGCTGTTTTTT	CSARDVGRGELFF
TRBV2	15	TRBD1	TRBJ1-5	-	TGTGCCAGCAGGGGGACAGGGGTCCGCAATCAGCCCCAGCATTTT	CASRGTGVRNQPQHF
TRBV27	15	TRBD2	TRBJ2-3	-	TGTGCCAGCAGTTTAGGGGGACTACCCACAGATACGCAGTATTTT	CASSLGGLPTDTQYF
TRBV7-2	11	-	TRBJ2-2	many	TGTGCCAGCCCGCGGAGTGGGGAGCTGTTTTTT	CASPRSGELFF
TRBV28	16	TRBD1	TRBJ2-5	-	TGTGCCAGCAGCTCGACTCCCCCGGGACAGCAAGAGACCCAGTACTTC	CASSSTPPGQQETQYF
TRBV20-1	17	TRBD1	TRBJ1-4	many	TGCAGTGCTAGTTACAGGGGGGAGGTTGGAACTAATGAAAAACTGTTTTTT	CSASYRGEVGTNEKLFF